A selection of T cell receptor beta chains follows, all from one sample in a study of OX40 agonist ivuxolimab in advanced cancers. TCRdb's table, derived via immunoSEQ multiplex PCR, lists solely in-frame clones and lacks some. Counted here are 30,000 or so clones, around 82% occurring once; the ten biggest clones make up roughly a fifth. This sample comprised CD4+ or CD8+ T cells sorted from blood, obtained in a trial of the OX40 agonist ivuxolimab. These receptors all stem from an adult with an advanced solid tumor such as melanoma, head and neck, liver or kidney cancer. Each CDR3 is given with its conserved first and last residue. Fields, in order: V gene, clone size, D gene, J gene, CDR3 protein, CDR3 DNA. The D gene is left open where the match is weak. Expanded clones get a size class; other rows say once, few or many, or leave the size out.

TRBV4-1,NA,TRBD1,TRBJ2-2,CASSQDTPGGNTGELFF,TGCGCCAGCAGCCAAGATACCCCAGGGGGGAACACCGGGGAGCTGTTTTTT
TRBV30,once,NA,TRBJ2-1,CASDWGGPNEQFF,TGTGCCTCTGACTGGGGCGGGCCCAATGAGCAGTTCTTC
TRBV6-5,NA,NA,TRBJ1-6,CASSESENSPLHF,TGTGCCAGCAGTGAGTCGGAGAATTCACCCCTCCACTTT
TRBV9,NA,TRBD2,TRBJ2-2,CASSVVGTTSGGELFF,TGTGCCAGCAGCGTAGTCGGGACTACATCCGGCGGGGAGCTGTTTTTT
TRBV4-2,once,TRBD1,TRBJ2-1,CASSPTGGYSYNEQFF,TGTGCCAGCAGCCCTACAGGGGGCTACTCCTACAATGAGCAGTTCTTC
TRBV4-3,NA,TRBD2,TRBJ2-7,CASSQVASGGFYEQYF,TGCGCCAGCAGCCAAGTGGCTAGCGGGGGTTTCTACGAGCAGTACTTC
TRBV6-6,NA,NA,TRBJ1-6,CASRKTGRNSPLHF,TGTGCCAGCAGGAAAACAGGGAGGAATTCACCCCTCCACTTT
TRBV5-4,NA,TRBD1,TRBJ1-6,CASRFGTDNSPLHF,TGTGCCAGCAGGTTTGGGACAGATAATTCACCCCTCCACTTT
TRBV27,few,NA,TRBJ1-4,CASSLHSREKLFF,TGTGCCAGCAGTTTACACAGTAGGGAAAAACTGTTTTTT
TRBV4-3,NA,TRBD1,TRBJ1-1,CASSPGQEMNTEAFF,TGCGCCAGCAGCCCCGGACAGGAGATGAACACTGAAGCTTTCTTT
TRBV13,NA,NA,TRBJ2-1,CASSPARPASRYEQFF,TGTGCCAGCAGCCCCGCCCGACCCGCTTCCCGTTATGAGCAGTTCTTC
TRBV6-5,NA,NA,TRBJ1-5,CASRLTTGGNQPQHF,TGTGCCAGCAGACTCACCACAGGAGGAAATCAGCCCCAGCATTTT
TRBV4-3,NA,TRBD2,TRBJ2-7,CASSQHKSASGATYEQYF,TGCGCCAGCAGCCAACACAAGTCCGCCAGCGGGGCGACCTACGAGCAGTACTTC
TRBV29-1,NA,NA,TRBJ2-7,CSVEDHRGRTYEQYF,TGCAGCGTTGAAGATCATAGGGGCCGGACATACGAGCAGTACTTC
TRBV5-6,NA,TRBD1,TRBJ1-4,CASSPQGGGEKLFF,TGTGCCAGCAGCCCGCAAGGGGGCGGTGAAAAACTGTTTTTT
TRBV7-9,NA,TRBD2,TRBJ2-5,CASSLAGGRQETQYF,TGTGCCAGCAGTCTAGCGGGAGGGCGCCAAGAGACCCAGTACTTC
TRBV7-7,NA,NA,TRBJ2-7,CASSHDIYEQYF,TGTGCTAGCAGTCACGACATCTACGAGCAGTACTTC
TRBV5-1,NA,TRBD1,TRBJ2-7,CASSIDRAHEQYF,TGCGCCAGCAGCATTGACAGGGCCCACGAGCAGTACTTC
TRBV18,NA,NA,TRBJ2-7,CASSPPENYEQYF,TGTGCCAGCTCACCACCAGAGAACTACGAGCAGTACTTC
TRBV6-6,NA,NA,TRBJ1-2,CASSYSPGTGYTF,TGTGCCAGCAGTTACTCTCCGGGGACTGGCTACACCTTC
TRBV7-3,NA,NA,TRBJ2-7,CASSLNSYEQYF,TGTGCCAGCAGCTTAAACTCCTACGAGCAGTACTTC
TRBV7-9,NA,NA,TRBJ2-5,CASSSRTVGPQETQYF,TGTGCCAGCAGCTCGCGGACAGTGGGCCCCCAAGAGACCCAGTACTTC
TRBV7-9,NA,TRBD2,TRBJ2-7,CASSELTSGSRYEQYF,TGTGCCAGCAGCGAATTGACTAGCGGGAGCCGGTACGAGCAGTACTTC
TRBV19,NA,NA,TRBJ1-1,CASSILGDTEAFF,TGTGCCAGTAGTATTCTTGGCGACACTGAAGCTTTCTTT
TRBV11-3,few,NA,TRBJ2-1,CASSLGGEQFF,TGTGCCAGCAGCTTAGGTGGGGAGCAGTTCTTC
TRBV6-5,NA,TRBD1,TRBJ2-7,CASSSGQSSYEQYF,TGTGCCAGCAGTTCGGGACAGAGCTCCTACGAGCAGTACTTC
TRBV7-3,NA,NA,TRBJ2-3,CASSHPSTAADTQYF,TGTGCCAGCAGCCACCCTTCCACAGCGGCAGATACGCAGTATTTT
TRBV6-6,NA,TRBD2,TRBJ2-1,CASSYPGLEWNEQFF,TGTGCCAGCAGTTACCCGGGACTAGAGTGGAATGAGCAGTTCTTC
TRBV6-5,NA,TRBD1,TRBJ2-2,CASAGTGGPGELFF,TGTGCCAGCGCCGGGACAGGGGGACCCGGGGAGCTGTTTTTT
TRBV19,medium-sized,NA,TRBJ1-1,CASSIQGPTEAFF,TGTGCCAGTAGTATCCAGGGACCCACTGAAGCTTTCTTT
TRBV7-2,NA,NA,TRBJ2-7,CASSRFSDGAYEQYF,TGTGCCAGCAGCCGATTTAGCGACGGGGCCTACGAGCAGTACTTC
TRBV4-1,NA,NA,TRBJ2-3,CASSQGLLGEAQYF,TGCGCCAGCAGCCAAGGACTATTGGGGGAGGCGCAGTATTTT
TRBV28,NA,NA,TRBJ1-1,CASSFWGETNTEAFF,TGTGCCAGCAGTTTCTGGGGGGAGACGAACACTGAAGCTTTCTTT
TRBV2,NA,TRBD1,TRBJ2-7,CASSEGTGGDEQYF,TGTGCCAGCAGTGAAGGGACAGGGGGCGACGAGCAGTACTTC
TRBV6-4,many,NA,TRBJ2-1,CASSATESNEQFF,TGTGCCAGCAGTGCGACAGAGTCTAATGAGCAGTTCTTC
TRBV4-2,NA,NA,TRBJ2-5,CASSQDPRAKETQYF,TGTGCCAGCAGCCAAGATCCCAGGGCTAAAGAGACCCAGTACTTC
TRBV28,NA,NA,TRBJ1-5,CASSLGAGNQPQHF,TGTGCCAGCAGTTTAGGGGCGGGAAATCAGCCCCAGCATTTT
TRBV29-1,once,TRBD2,TRBJ2-1,CSGAGGSGNEQFF,TGCAGCGGTGCGGGAGGCTCAGGGAATGAGCAGTTCTTC
TRBV28,NA,NA,TRBJ2-6,CASSSGPPSGANVLTF,TGTGCCAGCAGTTCAGGGCCCCCCTCTGGGGCCAACGTCCTGACTTTC
TRBV9,NA,NA,TRBJ2-7,CASPRGGVYEQYF,TGTGCCAGCCCCCGAGGAGGAGTCTACGAGCAGTACTTC
TRBV5-8,NA,NA,TRBJ2-1,CASSLSPAGVNEQFF,TGTGCCAGCAGCTTGTCCCCAGCGGGCGTCAATGAGCAGTTCTTC
TRBV7-6,NA,TRBD1,TRBJ2-7,CASSPGTGYKQYF,TGTGCCAGCAGCCCGGGGACAGGGTATAAGCAGTACTTC
TRBV5-1,few,TRBD1,TRBJ2-4,CASSLGQGAAKNIQYF,TGCGCCAGCAGCTTGGGGCAGGGGGCGGCCAAAAACATTCAGTACTTC
TRBV30,NA,TRBD1,TRBJ2-7,CAWLEGGPGQGSYEQYF,TGTGCCTGGCTCGAAGGTGGACCGGGACAGGGCTCCTACGAGCAGTACTTC
TRBV19,once,NA,TRBJ1-2,CASSSSWEGPLGGYTF,TGTGCCAGCTCCTCCTCCTGGGAGGGCCCCCTAGGTGGCTACACCTTC
TRBV29-1,NA,TRBD1,TRBJ1-5,CSALQGSNQPQHF,TGCAGCGCCTTACAGGGGAGCAATCAGCCCCAGCATTTT
TRBV28,once,TRBD2,TRBJ2-7,CASSSPQLAGSLEQYF,TGTGCCAGCAGTTCCCCCCAACTAGCGGGGTCCCTCGAGCAGTACTTC
TRBV9,few,TRBD1,TRBJ1-4,CASSGGDRGDEKLFF,TGTGCCAGCAGCGGAGGAGACAGGGGCGATGAAAAACTGTTTTTT
TRBV7-9,NA,TRBD1,TRBJ2-1,CASSFGQGNFHEQFF,TGTGCCAGCAGCTTTGGACAGGGGAATTTCCATGAGCAGTTCTTC
TRBV6-5,once,NA,TRBJ1-1,CASSPGGAGTEAFF,TGTGCCAGCAGTCCCGGGGGGGCGGGGACTGAAGCTTTCTTT